This T cell receptor beta chain was captured in a study of tumor-infiltrating lymphocytes in localized non-small cell lung cancer. CDR1 and CDR2 (germline): SNHLY, FYNNEI. V trimming: 5 bases; J trimming: 1 base; junction bases outside the gene matches: 4. This CDR3 is 15 amino acids long. The protocol was immunoSEQ multiplex PCR, while the TCRdb copy is restricted to in-frame clones and leaves out a portion. The table has 15,000 to 20,000 clones, approximately 80% seen once. The chain joins TRBV2 to TRBJ1-3; 8 positions match TRBD1. The clonotype originates from a human donor with non-small cell lung cancer. The sample consisted of uninvolved lung tissue not adjacent to the tumor. Here the CDR3 reads CASSRQGTSGNTIYF. CDR3 sequence (DNA): TGTGCCAGCAGTCGACAGGGGACTTCTGGAAACACCATATATTTT. Together with reference TRBV2 and TRBJ1-3, the CDR3 gives the full variable domain: EPEVTQTPSHQVTQMGQEVILRCVPISNHLYFYWYRQILGQKVEFLVSFYNNEISEKSEIFDDQFSVERPDGSNFTLKIRSTKLEDSAMYFCASSRQGTSGNTIYFGEGSWLTVV.